This T cell receptor (beta chain) derives from a study of blood T cell repertoires in COVID-19. As for the study in general: The samples span acute and convalescent COVID-19 from the United States, Italy and Spain. T cells, B-cell-depleted T cells, or PBMCs provided the cDNA or gDNA that served as material.

Per the study methods: Amplifying reference gene primers gave estimates of nucleated cell counts. TCRdb's copy holds only in-frame clones and misses some; the assay was immunoSEQ multiplex PCR. From that table come the V and J calls and clone size; the DNA was used to work out D and trimming. The data contain approximately 200,000 clones, 86% of them singletons. V was cut by 1 base and J by 1 base, with 7 bases left in between. The CDR3 runs to 14 residues. Germline values: CDR1 MDHEN, CDR2 SYDVKM. Material: PBMCs or T cells enriched from blood (not recorded which). The sequence was obtained from a young woman who had recovered from COVID-19. The chain has TRBV28 and TRBJ1-1, with no clear D. The CDR3 loop reads CASSLSIENTEAFF. CDR3 in DNA: TGTGCCAGCAGTTTATCTATCGAGAACACTGAAGCTTTCTTT.